The 20 T cell receptor beta chains below all came from one sample that was sequenced in a study of T-cell reconstitution after alpha-beta-depleted transplantation in children. Preparation of the TCRbeta library was carried out with unique molecular identifiers. TCRdb reprocessed the PCR reads with MiXCR, giving one entry per CDR3 protein. The table records about 980,000 distinct CDR3 sequences, roughly 31% of them present only once. Sequences were derived from PBMCs, mostly from graft donor cells, sampled 360 days after TCRalphabeta/CD19-depleted stem cell transplant. These receptors originate from a boy in the first two years of life who had a stem cell transplant for SCID, so the T cells may come from the graft donor.

This rearrangement joins TRBV4-1 to TRBJ2-1; perhaps D is TRBD1 or TRBD2 (5 bases each). The CDR3 contains 16 residues. V gave up 4 bases and J gave up 4 bases, with 17 bases separating them. Germline V CDR1 and CDR2: MGHRA, YSYEKL. The CDR3: CASSRFGTLSYNEQFF. Here the CDR3 DNA reads TGCGCCAGCAGCCGGTTCGGGACGTTATCTTACAATGAGCAGTTCTTC.

The chain uses TRBV9 and TRBJ2-3, with D perhaps matching TRBD1 (5 bases). The CDR3 totals 14 residues. Per germline, CDR1 SGDLS and CDR2 YYNGEE. V was pared by 2 bases and J by 4 bases, with 11 bases between. The CDR3 loop reads CASSVGRVSDTQYF. The CDR3 bases are TGTGCCAGCAGCGTCGGCAGGGTGTCAGATACGCAGTATTTT. Full variable domain (missing parts from reference TRBV9 and TRBJ2-3): DSGVTQTPKHLITATGQRVTLRCSPRSGDLSVYWYQQSLDQGLQFLIQYYNGEERAKGNILERFSAQQFPDLHSELNLSSLELGDSALYFCASSVGRVSDTQYFGPGTRLTVL.

The genes are TRBV27 and TRBJ2-3; TRBD2 aligns across 11 bases. Germline V CDR1 and CDR2: MNHEY, SMNVEV (reference sequence). This CDR3 has 15 residues. V lost 6 bases to trimming and J lost 4 bases; unmatched junction nucleotides: 6. The CDR3 loop reads CASREIAGGPDTQYF. The CDR3 DNA follows: TGTGCCAGCAGAGAAATAGCGGGAGGGCCAGATACGCAGTATTTT.

This clonotype was counted between two and nine times. The chain uses TRBV5-1 and TRBJ2-1; perhaps TRBD2 as D (5 bases). The CDR3 loop spans 14 amino acids. CDR1 and CDR2 from the germline V gene are SGHRS and YFSETQ. V was trimmed by 0 bases and J by 8 bases, leaving 12 bases between them. The CDR3 region has the DNA TGCGCCAGCAGCTTGGGGGGAGAATCCGATGAGCAGTTCTTC. Protein: CASSLGGESDEQFF.

In DNA, the CDR3 is TGTGCCAGCAGTTTAAAGGGTGTTACCTACGAGCAGTACTTC. This encodes CASSLKGVTYEQYF. V gene TRBV27 combines with J gene TRBJ2-7; D call uncertain. Germline V lookup: CDR1 MNHEY, CDR2 SMNVEV (reference sequence). The CDR3 is 14 residues long. Between the trimmed V and J ends, which lost 2 bases and 2 bases, there was a span of 10 bases.

This clonotype was counted a few times. V gene TRBV5-5 combines with J gene TRBJ1-3, with 7 bases identical to TRBD1. Germline assignment: CDR1 SGHKS and CDR2 YYEKEE (reference sequence). J gave up 4 bases and V 3 bases, and 7 bases lay outside the gene matches. This CDR3 is built from 15 residues. DNA for the CDR3: TGTGCCAGCAGCTCAAGTGGACAGGTCGGAAACACCATATATTTT. Translation: CASSSSGQVGNTIYF.

The chain recombines TRBV27 with TRBJ2-2; 8 nucleotides align to TRBD1. The CDR3 totals 15 residues. Trimming removed 6 bases from V and 4 bases from J; junction bases left unmatched: 7. Per germline, CDR1 MNHEY and CDR2 SMNVEV (reference sequence). The chain's CDR3 is CASRPDRGGTGELFF. The CDR3 region has the DNA TGTGCCAGCAGACCCGACAGGGGTGGCACCGGGGAGCTGTTTTTT.

This clonotype was counted only a few times. The gene calls are TRBV20-1 and TRBJ2-2; 8 bases line up with TRBD2. The CDR3 runs 15 residues. With V trimmed by 3 bases and J by 1 base, 4 bases remained unmatched. In germline, CDR1 is DFQATT, CDR2 SNEGSKA (reference sequence). The DNA for the CDR3 is TGCAGTGCTAGGGAAGCGGGGGTGAACACCGGGGAGCTGTTTTTT. Amino acids: CSAREAGVNTGELFF.

The chain joins TRBV9 to TRBJ2-1, with TRBD2 as a possible D gene (6 bases). CDR3 length: 15 amino acids. The germline gives CDR1 SGDLS, CDR2 YYNGEE. With 4 bases removed from V and 8 bases from J, the gap between germline ends came to 19 bases. This chain's CDR3 is CASSSSGTPLDEQFF. The CDR3 DNA reads as TGTGCCAGCAGCTCCTCCGGGACTCCTTTAGATGAGCAGTTCTTC.

This clonotype was found once. The rearrangement links TRBV20-1 to TRBJ1-1; 7 nucleotides match TRBD1. The CDR3 is 10 residues long. Per the germline V gene, CDR1 is DFQATT and CDR2 is SNEGSKA (reference sequence). Unmatched junction bases numbered 3, after V lost 3 bases and J lost 11 bases. The DNA of the CDR3 is TGCAGTGCTAGCAGGGGGGCGGCTTTCTTT. Its translation: CSASRGAAFF.

The J gene is TRBJ1-2, the V gene TRBV12-3 or TRBV12-4, with 8 nucleotides matching TRBD1. The CDR3 covers 14 residues. Unmatched junction bases numbered 9, after V lost 4 bases and J lost 8 bases. The CDR3 loop reads CASSSLPDRDGYTF. As DNA, the CDR3 is TGTGCCAGCAGTTCCCTTCCGGACAGGGACGGCTACACCTTC.

This chain uses TRBV10-3 with TRBJ2-1, with a possible D match to TRBD2 (5 bases). Germline loops: CDR1 ENHRY, CDR2 SYGVKD. The CDR3 is 15 residues long. Trimming stripped 3 bases from V and 3 bases from J, with 12 bases between. As DNA, the CDR3 is TGTGCCATCAGTGAAGCGTTGAGGGACTACAATGAGCAGTTCTTC. Protein sequence: CAISEALRDYNEQFF.

The chain links TRBV20-1 to TRBJ2-1; 8 bases line up with TRBD1. This CDR3 is built from 17 residues. V gave up 6 bases and J gave up 9 bases; unmatched junction bases: 22. Germline loops: CDR1 DFQATT, CDR2 SNEGSKA (reference sequence). CDR3 amino acids: CSAFQKADRAVGSEQFF. The CDR3 DNA reads as TGCAGTGCCTTTCAAAAAGCGGACAGGGCGGTTGGTAGTGAGCAGTTCTTC.

This clonotype was detected only a few times. This sequence joins TRBV29-1 and TRBJ2-1; D is unclear. The CDR3 consists of 17 residues. The ends were cut back, 6 bases at V and 4 bases at J, with 25 bases in the middle. Germline V CDR1 and CDR2: SQVTM, ANQGSEA. CDR3 nucleotide sequence: TGCAGCGTGGAACCGGTGGCCCCAGGTGGGTCTTACAATGAGCAGTTCTTC. Residues: CSVEPVAPGGSYNEQFF.

This chain connects TRBV15 to TRBJ2-3; 11 nucleotides agree with TRBD2. Germline V gives CDR1 LNHNV, CDR2 YYDKDF (reference sequence). The trim removed 4 bases at V and 4 bases at J, leaving 7 bases unmatched. This CDR3 spans 16 amino acids. The CDR3 DNA reads TGTGCCACCAGCACTAGACTAGCGGGGAGGTCAGATACGCAGTATTTT. Amino acids: CATSTRLAGRSDTQYF.

The rearrangement uses TRBV7-2 and TRBJ2-3; TRBD2 aligns across 7 bases. CDR3 size: 14 residues. V lost 1 base to trimming and J lost 10 bases; unmatched junction nucleotides: 8. Per the germline V gene, CDR1 is SGHTA and CDR2 is FQGNSA. CDR3 in DNA: TGTGCCAGCAGCTTAGATCCCCAGCGGGAAGCGCAGTATTTT. Translated, it gives CASSLDPQREAQYF.

The gene calls are TRBV4-2 and TRBJ2-1, with D perhaps TRBD1 (6 bases). CDR3 length: 15 amino acids. V was shortened by 1 base and J by 5 bases, with 12 bases between the two germline ends. In germline, CDR1 is LGHNA, CDR2 YNFKEQ. This chain's CDR3 is CASSQVLRQDNEQFF. The CDR3 DNA sequence: TGTGCCAGCAGCCAAGTTCTGAGACAGGACAATGAGCAGTTCTTC.

This sequence joins TRBV4-2 and TRBJ1-2; tentative D call: TRBD1 (5 bases). Trimming took off 0 bases at V and 2 bases at J, with 19 bases between the two ends. CDR3 length: 18 residues. Germline CDR1 and CDR2: LGHNA and YNFKEQ. This CDR3 is CASSQDEGGWGDNYGYTF. DNA of the CDR3: TGTGCCAGCAGCCAAGATGAGGGAGGATGGGGCGACAACTATGGCTACACCTTC.

This clonotype was seen a handful of times. The chain uses TRBV13 and TRBJ2-1; the D call may be TRBD1 or TRBD2 (5 bases each). The CDR3 is 17 residues long. Trimming removed 3 bases from V and 5 bases from J, with 20 bases in between. CDR1 is PRHDT, CDR2 FYEKMQ, per germline (reference sequence). The CDR3 DNA follows: TGTGCCAGCAGCTTCGGTGGGGGTTTGGGGTACGACAATGAGCAGTTCTTC. This gives the protein CASSFGGGLGYDNEQFF.

Many counts were recorded for this clonotype. The chain couples TRBV4-3 to TRBJ2-1; possibly TRBD1 for D (5 bases). CDR1 and CDR2 from the germline V gene are LGHNA and YSLEER. V was shortened by 4 bases and J by 0 bases, with 10 bases between the two germline ends. The CDR3 length is 15 residues. The DNA of the CDR3 is TGCGCCAGCAGCCCGGACATCTACTCCTACAATGAGCAGTTCTTC. It encodes CASSPDIYSYNEQFF.